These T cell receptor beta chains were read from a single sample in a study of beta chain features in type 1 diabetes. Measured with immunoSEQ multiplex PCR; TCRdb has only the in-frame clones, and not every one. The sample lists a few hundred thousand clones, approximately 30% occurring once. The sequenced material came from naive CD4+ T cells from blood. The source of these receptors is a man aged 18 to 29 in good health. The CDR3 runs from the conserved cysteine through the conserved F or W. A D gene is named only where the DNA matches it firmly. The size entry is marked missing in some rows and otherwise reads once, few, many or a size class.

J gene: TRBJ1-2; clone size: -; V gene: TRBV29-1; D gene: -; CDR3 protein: CSVEGTRDLVYGYTF; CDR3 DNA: TGCAGCGTTGAAGGAACCAGGGATTTGGTCTATGGCTACACCTTC
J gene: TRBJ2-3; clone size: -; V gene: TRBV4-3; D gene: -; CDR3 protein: CASSQDLEGTDTQYF; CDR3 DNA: TGCGCCAGCAGCCAAGATCTAGAGGGCACAGATACGCAGTATTTT
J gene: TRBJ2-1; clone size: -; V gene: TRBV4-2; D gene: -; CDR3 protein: CASSQRPDSYNEQFF; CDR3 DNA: TGTGCCAGCAGCCAAAGACCCGACTCCTACAATGAGCAGTTCTTC
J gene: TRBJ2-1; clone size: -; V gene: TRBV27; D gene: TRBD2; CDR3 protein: CASRSSGRDEQFF; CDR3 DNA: TGTGCCAGCAGGAGTAGCGGGAGGGATGAGCAGTTCTTC
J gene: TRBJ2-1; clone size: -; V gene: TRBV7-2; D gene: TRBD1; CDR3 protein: CASSLNRGNEQFF; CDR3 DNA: TGTGCCAGCAGCTTAAACAGGGGTAATGAGCAGTTCTTC
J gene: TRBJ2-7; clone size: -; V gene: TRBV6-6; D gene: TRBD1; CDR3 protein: CASRDPGQGGYEQYF; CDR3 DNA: TGTGCCAGCAGGGACCCGGGACAGGGCGGATACGAGCAGTACTTC
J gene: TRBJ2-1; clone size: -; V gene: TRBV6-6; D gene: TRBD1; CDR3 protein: CASRTGQGAANEQFF; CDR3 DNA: TGTGCCAGCAGGACGGGACAGGGGGCTGCCAATGAGCAGTTCTTC
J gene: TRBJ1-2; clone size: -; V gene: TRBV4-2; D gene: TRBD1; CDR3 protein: CASSQAVATGGGFYTF; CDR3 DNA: TGTGCCAGCAGCCAAGCAGTGGCGACAGGGGGAGGCTTCTACACCTTC
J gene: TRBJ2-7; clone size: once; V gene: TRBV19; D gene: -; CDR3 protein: CASSMARPTYEQYF; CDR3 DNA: TGTGCCAGTAGTATGGCACGGCCGACCTACGAGCAGTACTTC
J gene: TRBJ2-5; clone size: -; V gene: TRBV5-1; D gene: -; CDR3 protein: CASSPGAGVAETQYF; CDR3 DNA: TGCGCCAGCAGCCCCGGAGCAGGGGTCGCGGAGACCCAGTACTTC
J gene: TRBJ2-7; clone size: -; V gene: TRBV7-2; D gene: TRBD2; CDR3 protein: CASSSSGRANEQYF; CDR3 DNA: TGTGCCAGCAGCTCTAGCGGGAGGGCCAACGAGCAGTACTTC
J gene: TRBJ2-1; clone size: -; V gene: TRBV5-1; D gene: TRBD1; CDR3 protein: CASSLGDRDYNEQFF; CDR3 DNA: TGCGCCAGCAGCTTGGGGGACAGGGACTACAATGAGCAGTTCTTC
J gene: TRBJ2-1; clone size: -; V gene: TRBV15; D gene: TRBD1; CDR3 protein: CATSKGPDRVNEQFF; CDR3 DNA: TGTGCCACCAGCAAAGGACCGGACAGGGTGAATGAGCAGTTCTTC
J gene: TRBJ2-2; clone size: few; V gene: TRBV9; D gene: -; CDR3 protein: CASSAMNTGELFF; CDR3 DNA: TGTGCCAGCAGCGCGATGAACACCGGGGAGCTGTTTTTT
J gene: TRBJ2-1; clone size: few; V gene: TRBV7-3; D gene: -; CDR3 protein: CASSLYVLAKNEQFF; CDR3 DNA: TGTGCCAGCAGCCTTTACGTACTCGCGAAGAATGAGCAGTTCTTC
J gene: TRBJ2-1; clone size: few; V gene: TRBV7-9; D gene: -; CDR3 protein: CASSSRESYNEQFF; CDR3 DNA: TGTGCCAGCAGCTCCAGGGAATCCTACAATGAGCAGTTCTTC
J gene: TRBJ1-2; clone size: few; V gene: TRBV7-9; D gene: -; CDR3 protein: CASSLGGRGYGYTF; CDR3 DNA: TGTGCCAGCAGCTTAGGGGGTAGAGGATATGGCTACACCTTC
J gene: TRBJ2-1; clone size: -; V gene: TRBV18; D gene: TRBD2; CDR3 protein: CASSPLAGVSNEQFF; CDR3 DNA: TGTGCCAGCTCACCACTAGCGGGAGTAAGTAATGAGCAGTTCTTC
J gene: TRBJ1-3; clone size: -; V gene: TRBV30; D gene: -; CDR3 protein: CAWSVLRSGSAIYF; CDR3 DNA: TGTGCCTGGAGTGTACTCAGGAGTGGTAGCGCCATATATTTT
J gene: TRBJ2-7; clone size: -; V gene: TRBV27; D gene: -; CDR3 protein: CASSLMGGAGGAYEQYF; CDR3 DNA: TGTGCCAGCAGTTTAATGGGCGGAGCTGGCGGCGCCTACGAGCAGTACTTC
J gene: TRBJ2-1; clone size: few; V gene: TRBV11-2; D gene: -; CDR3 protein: CASSPSYNEQFF; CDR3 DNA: TGTGCCAGCAGCCCCTCCTACAATGAGCAGTTCTTC
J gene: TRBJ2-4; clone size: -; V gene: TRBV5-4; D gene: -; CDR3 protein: CASSLIGGYSNIQYF; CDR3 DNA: TGTGCCAGCAGCTTGATTGGAGGGTACTCGAACATTCAGTACTTC
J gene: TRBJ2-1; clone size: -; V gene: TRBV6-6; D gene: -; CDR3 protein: CASSYGGTAYNEQFF; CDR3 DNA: TGTGCCAGCAGTTACGGCGGGACAGCTTACAATGAGCAGTTCTTC
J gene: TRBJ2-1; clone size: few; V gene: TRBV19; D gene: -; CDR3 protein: CASGQRYNEQFF; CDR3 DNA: TGTGCCAGCGGACAGCGCTACAATGAGCAGTTCTTC
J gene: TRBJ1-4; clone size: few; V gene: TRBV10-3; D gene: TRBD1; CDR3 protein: CATAGTGDEKLFF; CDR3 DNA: TGTGCCACCGCCGGGACAGGAGATGAAAAACTGTTTTTT
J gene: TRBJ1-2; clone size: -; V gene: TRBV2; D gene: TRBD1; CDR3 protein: CASLGQAGYYGYTF; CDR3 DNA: TGTGCCAGCCTTGGACAGGCTGGTTACTATGGCTACACCTTC
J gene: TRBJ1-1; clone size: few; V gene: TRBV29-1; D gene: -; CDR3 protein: CSVETGNTEAFF; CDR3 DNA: TGCAGCGTTGAAACCGGGAACACTGAAGCTTTCTTT
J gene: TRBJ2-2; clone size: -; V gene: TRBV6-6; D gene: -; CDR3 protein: CASRSANTGELFF; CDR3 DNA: TGTGCCAGCAGGTCCGCGAACACCGGGGAGCTGTTTTTT
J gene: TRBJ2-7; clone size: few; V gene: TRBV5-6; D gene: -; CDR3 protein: CASSLGSRTYYEQYF; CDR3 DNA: TGTGCCAGCAGCTTGGGCTCAAGGACGTACTACGAGCAGTACTTC
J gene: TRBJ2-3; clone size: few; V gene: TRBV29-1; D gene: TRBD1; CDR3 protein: CSVEDRGKNTQYF; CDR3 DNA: TGCAGCGTTGAGGACAGGGGGAAAAATACGCAGTATTTT
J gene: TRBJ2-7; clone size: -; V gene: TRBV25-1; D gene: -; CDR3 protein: CASSEPGRAIYEQYF; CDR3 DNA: TGTGCCAGCAGTGAGCCGGGACGGGCTATCTACGAGCAGTACTTC
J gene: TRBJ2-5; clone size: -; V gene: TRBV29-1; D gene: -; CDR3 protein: CSVAHRGGQETQYF; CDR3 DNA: TGCAGCGTTGCCCATCGAGGCGGCCAAGAGACCCAGTACTTC
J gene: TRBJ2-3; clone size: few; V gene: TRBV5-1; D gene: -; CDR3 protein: CASSLDTGRADTQYF; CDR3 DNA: TGCGCCAGCAGCTTGGATACAGGAAGGGCAGATACGCAGTATTTT
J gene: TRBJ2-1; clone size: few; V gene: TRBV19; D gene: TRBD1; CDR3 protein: CASSKGQANNEQFF; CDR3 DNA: TGTGCCAGTAGTAAGGGACAGGCCAACAATGAGCAGTTCTTC
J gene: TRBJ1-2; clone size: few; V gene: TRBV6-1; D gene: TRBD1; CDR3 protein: CASRLTGVDYGYTF; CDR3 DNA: TGTGCCAGCAGACTAACAGGGGTGGACTATGGCTACACCTTC
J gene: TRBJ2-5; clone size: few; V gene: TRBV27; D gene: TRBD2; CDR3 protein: CASSDRLAGNQETQYF; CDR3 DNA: TGTGCCAGCAGTGACCGACTAGCGGGGAACCAAGAGACCCAGTACTTC
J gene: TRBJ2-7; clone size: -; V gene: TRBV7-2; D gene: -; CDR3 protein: CASSLVRGEQYF; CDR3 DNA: TGTGCCAGCAGCTTGGTGAGGGGTGAGCAGTACTTC
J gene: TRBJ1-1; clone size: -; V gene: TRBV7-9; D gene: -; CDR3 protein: CASRFSTANTEAFF; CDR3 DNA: TGTGCCAGCAGATTTTCGACAGCGAACACTGAAGCTTTCTTT
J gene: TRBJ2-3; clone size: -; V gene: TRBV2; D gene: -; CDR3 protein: CASSEATSFGTDTQYF; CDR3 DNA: TGTGCCAGCAGTGAAGCGACTAGTTTTGGCACAGATACGCAGTATTTT
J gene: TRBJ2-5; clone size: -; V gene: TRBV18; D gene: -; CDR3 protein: CASSDQETQYF; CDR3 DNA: TGTGCCAGCTCGGACCAAGAGACCCAGTACTTC
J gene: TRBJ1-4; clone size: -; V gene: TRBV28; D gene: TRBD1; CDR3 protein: CASSGTGEKLFF; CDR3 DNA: TGTGCCAGTTCCGGGACAGGGGAAAAACTGTTTTTT
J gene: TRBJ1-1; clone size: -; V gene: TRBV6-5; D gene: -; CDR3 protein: CASSRTANTEAFF; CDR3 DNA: TGTGCCAGCAGTCGGACGGCGAACACTGAAGCTTTCTTT
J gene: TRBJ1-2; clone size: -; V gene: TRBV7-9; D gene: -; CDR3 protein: CASSLEDRSGYTF; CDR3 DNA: TGTGCCAGCAGCTTAGAAGATCGGTCTGGCTACACCTTC
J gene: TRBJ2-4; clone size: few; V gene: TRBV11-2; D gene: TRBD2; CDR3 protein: CASTLAGGLAKNIQYF; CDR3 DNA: TGTGCCAGCACCCTGGCGGGAGGGCTAGCCAAAAACATTCAGTACTTC
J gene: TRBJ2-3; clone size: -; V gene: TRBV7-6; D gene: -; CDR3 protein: CASSLERRTQYF; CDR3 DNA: TGTGCCAGCAGCTTAGAACGGCGTACGCAGTATTTT
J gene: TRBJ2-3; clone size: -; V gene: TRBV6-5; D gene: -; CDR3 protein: CASMGGLTDTQYF; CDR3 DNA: TGTGCCAGCATGGGGGGCCTCACAGATACGCAGTATTTT
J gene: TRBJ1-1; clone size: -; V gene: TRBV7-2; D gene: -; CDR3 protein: CASSLVFFGNTEAFF; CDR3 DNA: TGTGCCAGCAGCTTAGTTTTCTTTGGGAACACTGAAGCTTTCTTT
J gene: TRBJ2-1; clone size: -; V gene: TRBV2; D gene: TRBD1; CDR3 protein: CASSESTGDLYEQFF; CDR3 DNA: TGTGCCAGCAGTGAATCGACAGGGGACTTATATGAGCAGTTCTTC
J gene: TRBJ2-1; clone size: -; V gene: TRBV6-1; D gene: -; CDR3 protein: CASSEALARAEQFF; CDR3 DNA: TGTGCCAGCAGTGAAGCGCTAGCGAGGGCTGAGCAGTTCTTC
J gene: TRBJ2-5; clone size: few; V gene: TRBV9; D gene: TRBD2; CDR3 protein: CASSANRLAGFQETQYF; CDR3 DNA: TGTGCCAGCAGCGCAAATAGACTAGCGGGGTTCCAAGAGACCCAGTACTTC
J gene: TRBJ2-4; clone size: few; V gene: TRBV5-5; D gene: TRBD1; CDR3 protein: CASSSWTGSGIQYF; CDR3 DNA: TGTGCCAGCAGCTCCTGGACAGGGTCGGGCATTCAGTACTTC